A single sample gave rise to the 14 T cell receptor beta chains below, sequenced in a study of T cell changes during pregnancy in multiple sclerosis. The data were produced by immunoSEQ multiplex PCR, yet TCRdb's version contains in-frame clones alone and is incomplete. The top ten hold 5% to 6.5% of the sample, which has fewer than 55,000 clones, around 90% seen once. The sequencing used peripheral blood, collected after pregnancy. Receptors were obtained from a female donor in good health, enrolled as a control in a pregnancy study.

The CDR3 DNA reads as TGTGCCAGCAGTGAGGACAGGGACACCGGGGAGCTGTTTTTT. Translating it yields CASSEDRDTGELFF. The rearrangement joins TRBV6-4 to TRBJ2-2; 8 bases are shared with TRBD1. Germline CDR1 MRHNA, CDR2 SNTAGT. J was trimmed by 3 bases and V by 3 bases; bases with no gene match: 0. The CDR3 runs 14 residues.

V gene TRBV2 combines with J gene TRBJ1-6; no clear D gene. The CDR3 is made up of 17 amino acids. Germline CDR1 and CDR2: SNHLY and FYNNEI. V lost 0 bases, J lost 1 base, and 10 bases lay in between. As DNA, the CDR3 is TGTGCCAGCAGTGAAGCGTCAGGATTGTCCTATAATTCACCCCTCCACTTT. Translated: CASSEASGLSYNSPLHF.

The CDR3 loop reads CASSQTSEVGGELFF. In nucleotides, the CDR3 is TGTGCCAGCAGCCAGACTAGTGAGGTCGGCGGGGAGCTGTTTTTT. The chain uses TRBV6-4 and TRBJ2-2; a weak D match, TRBD2 (6 bases). Trimming removed 6 bases from V and 7 bases from J, with 18 bases in between. This CDR3 has 15 amino acids. The germline CDR1 and CDR2 sequences are MRHNA and SNTAGT.

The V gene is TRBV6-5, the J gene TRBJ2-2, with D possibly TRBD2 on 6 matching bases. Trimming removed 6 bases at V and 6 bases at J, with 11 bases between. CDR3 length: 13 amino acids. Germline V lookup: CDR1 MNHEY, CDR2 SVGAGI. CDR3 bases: TGTGCCAGCAGGGGCACGGGGGCCGGGGAGCTGTTTTTT. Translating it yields CASRGTGAGELFF.

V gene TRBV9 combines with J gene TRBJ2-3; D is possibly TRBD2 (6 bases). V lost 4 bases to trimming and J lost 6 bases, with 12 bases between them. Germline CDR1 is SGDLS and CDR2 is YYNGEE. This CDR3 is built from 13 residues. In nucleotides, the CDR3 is TGTGCCAGCAGCTCCGGGACTTGGGATACGCAGTATTTT. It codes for CASSSGTWDTQYF.

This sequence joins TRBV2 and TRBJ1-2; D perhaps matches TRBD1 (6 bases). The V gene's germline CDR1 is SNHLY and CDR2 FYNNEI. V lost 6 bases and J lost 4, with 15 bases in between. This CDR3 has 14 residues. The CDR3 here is CASSRGQPVYGYTF. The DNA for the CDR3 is TGTGCCAGCAGCCGAGGACAGCCCGTCTATGGCTACACCTTC.

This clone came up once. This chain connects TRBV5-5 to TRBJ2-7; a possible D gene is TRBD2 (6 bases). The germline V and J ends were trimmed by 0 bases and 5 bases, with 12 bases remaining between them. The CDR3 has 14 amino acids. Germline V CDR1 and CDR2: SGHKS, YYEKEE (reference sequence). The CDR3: CASSLVGGVDEQYF. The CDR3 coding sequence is TGTGCCAGCAGCTTGGTGGGGGGTGTGGACGAGCAGTACTTC.

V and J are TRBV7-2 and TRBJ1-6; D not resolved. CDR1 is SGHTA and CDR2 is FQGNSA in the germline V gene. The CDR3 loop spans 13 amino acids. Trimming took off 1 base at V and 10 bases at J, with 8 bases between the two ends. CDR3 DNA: TGTGCCAGCAGCTTAGACCCCGGGTCACCCCTCCACTTT. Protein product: CASSLDPGSPLHF.

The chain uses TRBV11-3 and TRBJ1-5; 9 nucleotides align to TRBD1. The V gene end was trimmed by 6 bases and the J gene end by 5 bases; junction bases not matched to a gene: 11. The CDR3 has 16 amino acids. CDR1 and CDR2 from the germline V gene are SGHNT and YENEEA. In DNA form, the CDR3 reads TGTGCCAGCAGGGAAAGGGACAGGGAGTTTCATCAGCCCCAGCATTTT. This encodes CASRERDREFHQPQHF. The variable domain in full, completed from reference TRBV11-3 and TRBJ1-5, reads EAGVVQSPRYKIIEKKQPVAFWCNPISGHNTLYWYLQNLGQGPELLIRYENEEAVDDSQLPKDRFSAERLKGVDSTLKIQPAELGDSAVYLCASRERDREFHQPQHFGDGTRLSIL.

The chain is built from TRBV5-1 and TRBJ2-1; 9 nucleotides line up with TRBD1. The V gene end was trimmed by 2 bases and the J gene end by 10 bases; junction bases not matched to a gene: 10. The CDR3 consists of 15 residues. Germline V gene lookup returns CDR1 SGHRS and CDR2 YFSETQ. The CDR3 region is CASSLGTGSSREQFF. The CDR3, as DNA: TGCGCCAGCAGCTTAGGGACAGGGTCTAGTCGGGAGCAGTTCTTC.

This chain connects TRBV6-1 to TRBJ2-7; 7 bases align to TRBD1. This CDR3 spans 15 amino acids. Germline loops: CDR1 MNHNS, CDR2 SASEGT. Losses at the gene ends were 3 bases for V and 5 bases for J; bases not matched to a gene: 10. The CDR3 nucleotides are TGTGCCAGCAGTGACCACTTAGGGGGCCAGAACGAGCAGTACTTC. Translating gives CASSDHLGGQNEQYF.

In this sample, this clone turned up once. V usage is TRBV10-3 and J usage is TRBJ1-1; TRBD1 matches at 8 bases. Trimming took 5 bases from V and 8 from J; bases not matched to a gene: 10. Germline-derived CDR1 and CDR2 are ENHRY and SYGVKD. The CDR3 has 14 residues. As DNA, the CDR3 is TGTGCCATCAGTTCCGGGACAGGCTGGGAGGAAGCTTTCTTT. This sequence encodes CAISSGTGWEEAFF.

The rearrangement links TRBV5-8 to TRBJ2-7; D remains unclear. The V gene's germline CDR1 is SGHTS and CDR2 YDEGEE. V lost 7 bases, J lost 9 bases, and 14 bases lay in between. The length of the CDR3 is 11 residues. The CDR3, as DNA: TGTGCCAGCTTCTATGCGGCCGCGCAGTACTTC. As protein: CASFYAAAQYF.

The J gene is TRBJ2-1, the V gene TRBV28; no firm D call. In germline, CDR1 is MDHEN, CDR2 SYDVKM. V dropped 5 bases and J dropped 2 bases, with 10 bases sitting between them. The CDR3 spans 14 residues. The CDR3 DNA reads TGTGCCAGCAGTCCTCGACTGACCTACAATGAGCAGTTCTTC. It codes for CASSPRLTYNEQFF.